Here is one TCR beta chain with its context. This specimen comes from a study of blood T cell repertoires in COVID-19. J was trimmed by 7 bases and V by 2 bases; bases with no gene match: 12. Germline values: CDR1 SGHAT, CDR2 FQNNGV. CDR3 length equals 16 residues. Enrollees, about 18 to 95 years old, lived in approximately 25 US areas. In the original workflow: The assay estimated nucleated cells by amplifying reference gene primers. The assay was immunoSEQ multiplex PCR, and TCRdb's table has in-frame clones only and misses some. That table supplies the V and J calls and clone size; D and trimming were determined from the DNA. The sample has about 220,000 clones; about 79% are singletons.

Input material: PBMCs or T cells enriched from blood (not recorded which). The chain recombines TRBV11-2 with TRBJ1-2, with TRBD1 matching 8 bases. The sequence derives from a woman aged 40 to 49 with acute COVID-19. The CDR3 coding sequence is TGTGCCAGCAGCTTAATGCGTGACAGGGGATCTCGTGGCTACACCTTC. Amino acids: CASSLMRDRGSRGYTF.